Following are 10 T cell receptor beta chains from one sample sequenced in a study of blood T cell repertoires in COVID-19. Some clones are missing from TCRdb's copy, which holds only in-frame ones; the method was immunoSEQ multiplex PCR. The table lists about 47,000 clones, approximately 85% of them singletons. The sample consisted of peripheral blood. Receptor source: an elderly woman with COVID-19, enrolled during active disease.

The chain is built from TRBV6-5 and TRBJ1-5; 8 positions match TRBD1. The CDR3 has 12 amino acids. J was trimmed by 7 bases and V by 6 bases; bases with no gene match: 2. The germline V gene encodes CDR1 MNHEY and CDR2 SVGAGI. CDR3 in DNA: TGTGCCAGCAGCAGGGGGCGACAGCCCCAGCATTTT. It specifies CASSRGRQPQHF.

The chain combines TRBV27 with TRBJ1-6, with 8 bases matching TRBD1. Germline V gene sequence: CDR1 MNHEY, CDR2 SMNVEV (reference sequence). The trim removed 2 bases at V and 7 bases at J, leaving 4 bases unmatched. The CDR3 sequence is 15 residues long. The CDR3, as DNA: TGTGCCAGCAGTTTAAGTCGGACAGGGAATTCACCCCTCCACTTT. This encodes CASSLSRTGNSPLHF.

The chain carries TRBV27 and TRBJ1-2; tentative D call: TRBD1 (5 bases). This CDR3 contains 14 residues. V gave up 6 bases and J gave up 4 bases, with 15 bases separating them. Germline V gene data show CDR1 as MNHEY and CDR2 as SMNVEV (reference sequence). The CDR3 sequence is CASSRGGVSYGYTF. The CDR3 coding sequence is TGTGCCAGCAGCCGGGGGGGTGTAAGCTATGGCTACACCTTC.

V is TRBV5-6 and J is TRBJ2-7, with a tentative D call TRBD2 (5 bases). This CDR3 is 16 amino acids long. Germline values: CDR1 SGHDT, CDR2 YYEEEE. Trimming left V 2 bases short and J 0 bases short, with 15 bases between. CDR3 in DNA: TGTGCCAGCAGCTTCCTAGGCGGAGGCTCCTCCTACGAGCAGTACTTC. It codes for CASSFLGGGSSYEQYF.

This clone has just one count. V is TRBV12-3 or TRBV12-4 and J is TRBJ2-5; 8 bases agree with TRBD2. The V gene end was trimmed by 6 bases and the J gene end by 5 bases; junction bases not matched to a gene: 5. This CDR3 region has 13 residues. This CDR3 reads CASRSAGEETQYF. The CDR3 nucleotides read TGTGCCAGCAGGTCAGCGGGAGAGGAGACCCAGTACTTC.

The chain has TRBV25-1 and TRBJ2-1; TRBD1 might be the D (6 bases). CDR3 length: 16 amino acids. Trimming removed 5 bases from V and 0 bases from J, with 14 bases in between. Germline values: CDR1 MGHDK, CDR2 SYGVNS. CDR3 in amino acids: CASSTLTGSSYNEQFF. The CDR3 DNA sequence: TGTGCCAGCAGTACGCTCACAGGGAGCTCCTACAATGAGCAGTTCTTC.

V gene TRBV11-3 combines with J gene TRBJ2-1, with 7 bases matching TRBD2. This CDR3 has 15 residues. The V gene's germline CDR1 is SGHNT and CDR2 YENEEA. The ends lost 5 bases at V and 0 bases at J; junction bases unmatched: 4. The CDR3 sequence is CASSRGGLSYNEQFF. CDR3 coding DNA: TGTGCCAGCAGCCGGGGAGGGCTCTCCTACAATGAGCAGTTCTTC.

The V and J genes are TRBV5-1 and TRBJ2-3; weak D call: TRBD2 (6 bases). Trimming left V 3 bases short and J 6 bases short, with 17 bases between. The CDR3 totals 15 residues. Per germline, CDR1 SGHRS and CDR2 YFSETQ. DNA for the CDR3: TGCGCCAGCAGCTCCCGGGACCTAGCGTGGGATACGCAGTATTTT. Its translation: CASSSRDLAWDTQYF.

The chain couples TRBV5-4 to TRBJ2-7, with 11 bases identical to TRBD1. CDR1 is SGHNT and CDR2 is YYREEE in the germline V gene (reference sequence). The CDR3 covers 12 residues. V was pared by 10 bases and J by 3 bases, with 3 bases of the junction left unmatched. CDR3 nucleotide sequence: TGTGCCGGACAGGGGGCAGGCTACGAGCAGTACTTC. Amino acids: CAGQGAGYEQYF.

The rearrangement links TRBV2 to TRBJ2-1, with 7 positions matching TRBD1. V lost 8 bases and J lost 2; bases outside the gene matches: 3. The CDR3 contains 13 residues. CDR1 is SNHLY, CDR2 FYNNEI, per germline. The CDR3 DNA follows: TGTGCCAGCGCAGGACAGGCCTACAATGAGCAGTTCTTC. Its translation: CASAGQAYNEQFF.